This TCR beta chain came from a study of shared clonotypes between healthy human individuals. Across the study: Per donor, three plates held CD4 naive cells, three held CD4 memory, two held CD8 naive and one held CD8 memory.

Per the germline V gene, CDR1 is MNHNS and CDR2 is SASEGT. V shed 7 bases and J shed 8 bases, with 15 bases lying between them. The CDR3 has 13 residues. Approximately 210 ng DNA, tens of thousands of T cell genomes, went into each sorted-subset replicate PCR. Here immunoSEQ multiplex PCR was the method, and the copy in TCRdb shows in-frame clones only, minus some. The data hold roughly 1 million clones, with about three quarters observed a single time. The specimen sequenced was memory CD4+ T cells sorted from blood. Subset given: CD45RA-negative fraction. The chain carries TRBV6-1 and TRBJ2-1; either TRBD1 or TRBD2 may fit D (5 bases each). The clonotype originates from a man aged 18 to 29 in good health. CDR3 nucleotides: TGTGCCAGCAACAGAGGGACCTTAGATGAGCAGTTCTTC. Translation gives CASNRGTLDEQFF.